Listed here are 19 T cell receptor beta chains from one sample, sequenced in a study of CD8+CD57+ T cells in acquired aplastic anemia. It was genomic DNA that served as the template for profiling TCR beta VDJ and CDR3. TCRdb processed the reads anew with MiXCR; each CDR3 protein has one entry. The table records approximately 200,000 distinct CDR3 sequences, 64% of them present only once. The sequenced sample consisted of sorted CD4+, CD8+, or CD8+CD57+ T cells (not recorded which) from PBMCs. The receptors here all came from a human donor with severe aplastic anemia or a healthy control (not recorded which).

The CDR3, as DNA: TGTGCCAGCATAGAAGGGCGGGAGGGATACACAGATACGCAGTATTTT. It encodes CASIEGREGYTDTQYF. The chain couples TRBV2 to TRBJ2-3, with 9 bases aligning to TRBD2. CDR1 is SNHLY and CDR2 is FYNNEI in the germline V gene. CDR3 length: 16 residues. The trim removed 7 bases at V and 2 bases at J, leaving 10 bases unmatched.

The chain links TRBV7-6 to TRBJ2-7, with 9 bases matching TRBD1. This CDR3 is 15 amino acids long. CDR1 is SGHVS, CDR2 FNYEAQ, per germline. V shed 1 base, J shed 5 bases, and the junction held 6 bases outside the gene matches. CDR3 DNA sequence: TGTGCCAGCAGCTTAGTTGGGACAGGGTTCAACGAGCAGTACTTC. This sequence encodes CASSLVGTGFNEQYF. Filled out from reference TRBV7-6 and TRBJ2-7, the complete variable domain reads GAGVSQSPRYKVTKRGQDVALRCDPISGHVSLYWYRQALGQGPEFLTYFNYEAQQDKSGLPNDRFSAERPEGSISTLTIQRTEQRDSAMYRCASSLVGTGFNEQYFGPGTRLTVT.

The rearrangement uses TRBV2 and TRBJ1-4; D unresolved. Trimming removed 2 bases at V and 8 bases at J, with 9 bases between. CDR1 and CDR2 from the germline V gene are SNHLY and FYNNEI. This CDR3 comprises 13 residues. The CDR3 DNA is TGTGCCAGCAGTGAATACGACGGGGAAAAACTGTTTTTT. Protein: CASSEYDGEKLFF.

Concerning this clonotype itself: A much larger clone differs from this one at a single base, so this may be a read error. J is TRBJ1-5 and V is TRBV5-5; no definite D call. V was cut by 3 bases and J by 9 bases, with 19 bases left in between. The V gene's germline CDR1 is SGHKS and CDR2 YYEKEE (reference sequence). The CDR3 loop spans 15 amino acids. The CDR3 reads CASSSDYLFGRPQHF. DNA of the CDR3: TGTGCCAGCAGCTCCGACTACCTTTTTGGACGGCCCCAGCATTTT.

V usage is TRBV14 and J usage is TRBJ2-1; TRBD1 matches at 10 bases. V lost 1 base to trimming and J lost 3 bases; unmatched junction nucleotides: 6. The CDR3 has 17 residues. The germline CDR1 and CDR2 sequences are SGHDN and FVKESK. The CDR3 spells CASSQVPGQGYYNEQFF. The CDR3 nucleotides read TGTGCCAGCAGCCAAGTACCGGGACAGGGGTACTACAATGAGCAGTTCTTC.

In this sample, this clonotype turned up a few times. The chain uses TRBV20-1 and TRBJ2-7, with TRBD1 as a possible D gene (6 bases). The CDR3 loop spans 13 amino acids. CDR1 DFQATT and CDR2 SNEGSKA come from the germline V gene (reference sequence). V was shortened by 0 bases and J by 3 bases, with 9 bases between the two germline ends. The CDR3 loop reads CSAREQGIYEQYF. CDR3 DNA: TGCAGTGCTAGAGAACAGGGAATCTACGAGCAGTACTTC.

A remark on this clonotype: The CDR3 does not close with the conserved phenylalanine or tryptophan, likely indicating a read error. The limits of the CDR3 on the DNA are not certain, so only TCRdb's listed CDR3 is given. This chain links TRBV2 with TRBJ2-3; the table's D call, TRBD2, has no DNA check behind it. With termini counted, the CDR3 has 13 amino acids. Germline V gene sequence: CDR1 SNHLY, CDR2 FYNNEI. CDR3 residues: CASSFLPSGQPVL.

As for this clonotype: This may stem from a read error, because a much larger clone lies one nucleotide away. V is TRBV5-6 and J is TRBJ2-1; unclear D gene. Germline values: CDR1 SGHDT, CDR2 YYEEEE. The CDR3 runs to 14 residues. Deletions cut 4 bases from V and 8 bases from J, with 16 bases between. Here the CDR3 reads CASSVVRNGDEQFF. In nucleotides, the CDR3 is TGTGCCAGCAGCGTGGTAAGGAATGGGGATGAGCAGTTCTTC.

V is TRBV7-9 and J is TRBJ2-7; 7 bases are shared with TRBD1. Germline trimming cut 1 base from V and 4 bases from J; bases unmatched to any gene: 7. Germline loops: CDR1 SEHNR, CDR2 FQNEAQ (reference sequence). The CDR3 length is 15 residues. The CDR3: CASSLEQGVRYEQYF. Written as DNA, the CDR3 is TGTGCCAGCAGCTTAGAGCAGGGGGTGCGGTACGAGCAGTACTTC.

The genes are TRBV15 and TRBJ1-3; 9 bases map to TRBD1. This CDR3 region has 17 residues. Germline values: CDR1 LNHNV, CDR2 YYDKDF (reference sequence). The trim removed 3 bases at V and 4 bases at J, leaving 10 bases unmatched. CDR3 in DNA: TGTGCCACCAGCAGGTTTTTACAGGGGGCCGTCGGAAACACCATATATTTT. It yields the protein CATSRFLQGAVGNTIYF.

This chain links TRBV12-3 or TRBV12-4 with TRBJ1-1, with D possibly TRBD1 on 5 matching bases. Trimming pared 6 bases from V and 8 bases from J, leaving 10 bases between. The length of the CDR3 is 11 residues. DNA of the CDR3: TGTGCCAGCAGGGCCGGGACGGAAGCTTTCTTT. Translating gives CASRAGTEAFF.

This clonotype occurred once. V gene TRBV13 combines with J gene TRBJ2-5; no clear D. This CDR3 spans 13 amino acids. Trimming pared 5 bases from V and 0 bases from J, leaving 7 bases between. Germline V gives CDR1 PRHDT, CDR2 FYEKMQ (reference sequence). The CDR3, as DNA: TGTGCCAGCAGCCCCATGCACCAAGAGACCCAGTACTTC. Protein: CASSPMHQETQYF.

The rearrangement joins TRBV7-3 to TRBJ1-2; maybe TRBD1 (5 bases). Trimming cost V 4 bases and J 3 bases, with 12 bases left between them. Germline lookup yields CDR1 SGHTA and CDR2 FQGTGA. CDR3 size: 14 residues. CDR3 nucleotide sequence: TGTGCCAGCAGCTCTGGTTCGGGGCACTATGGCTACACCTTC. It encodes CASSSGSGHYGYTF.

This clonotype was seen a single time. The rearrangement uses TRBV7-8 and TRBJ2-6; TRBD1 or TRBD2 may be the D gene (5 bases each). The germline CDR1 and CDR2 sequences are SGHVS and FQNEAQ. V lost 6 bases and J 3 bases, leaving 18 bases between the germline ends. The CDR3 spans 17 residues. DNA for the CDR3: TGTGCCAGCAGTCCGACCGGGACCCCCTATGGGGCCAACGTCCTGACTTTC. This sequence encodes CASSPTGTPYGANVLTF. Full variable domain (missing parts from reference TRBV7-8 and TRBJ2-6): GAGVSQSPRYKVAKRGQDVALRCDPISGHVSLFWYQQALGQGPEFLTYFQNEAQLDKSGLPSDRFFAERPEGSVSTLKIQRTQQEDSAVYLCASSPTGTPYGANVLTFGAGSRLTVL.

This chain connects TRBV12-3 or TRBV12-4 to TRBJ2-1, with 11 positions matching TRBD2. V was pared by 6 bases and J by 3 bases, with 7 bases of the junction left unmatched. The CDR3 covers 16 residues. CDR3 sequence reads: CASSITLAGGYNEQFF. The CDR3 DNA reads TGTGCCAGCAGCATTACTCTAGCGGGGGGCTACAATGAGCAGTTCTTC.

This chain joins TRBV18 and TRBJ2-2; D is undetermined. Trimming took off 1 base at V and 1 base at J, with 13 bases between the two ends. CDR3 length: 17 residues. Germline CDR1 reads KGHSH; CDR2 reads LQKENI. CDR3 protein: CASSPLEDSMNTGELFF. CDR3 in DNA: TGTGCCAGCTCACCACTCGAGGATTCAATGAACACCGGGGAGCTGTTTTTT.

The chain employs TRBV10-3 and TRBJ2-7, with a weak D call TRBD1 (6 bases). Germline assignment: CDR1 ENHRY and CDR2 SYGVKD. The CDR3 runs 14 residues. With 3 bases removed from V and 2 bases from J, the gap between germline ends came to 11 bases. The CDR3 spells CAISDLGAAYEQYF. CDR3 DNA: TGTGCCATCAGTGATTTGGGGGCAGCCTACGAGCAGTACTTC.

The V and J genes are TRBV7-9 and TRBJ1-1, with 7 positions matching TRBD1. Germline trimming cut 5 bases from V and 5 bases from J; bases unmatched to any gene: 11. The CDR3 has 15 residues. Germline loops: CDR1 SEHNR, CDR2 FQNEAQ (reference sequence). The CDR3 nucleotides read TGTGCCAGCAGCCCCGGACAGGTAAAGGCTACTGAAGCTTTCTTT. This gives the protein CASSPGQVKATEAFF.

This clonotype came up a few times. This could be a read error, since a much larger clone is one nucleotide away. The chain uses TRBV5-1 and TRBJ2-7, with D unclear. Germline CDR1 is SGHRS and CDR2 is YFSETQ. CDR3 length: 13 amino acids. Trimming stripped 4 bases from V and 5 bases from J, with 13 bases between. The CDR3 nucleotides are TGCGCCAGCAGCGGCCTACATCCCCACGAGCAGTACTTC. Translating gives CASSGLHPHEQYF. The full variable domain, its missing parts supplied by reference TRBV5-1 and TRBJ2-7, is KAGVTQTPRYLIKTRGQQVTLSCSPISGHRSVSWYQQTPGQGLQFLFEYFSETQRNKGNFPGRFSGRQFSNSRSEMNVSTLELGDSALYLCASSGLHPHEQYFGPGTRLTVT.